This T cell receptor (beta chain) came from a study of blood T cell repertoires in COVID-19. The CDR3 contains 11 residues. Germline assignment: CDR1 SGHVS and CDR2 FQNEAQ. Trimming cost V 11 bases and J 2 bases; bases outside gene matches: 2. The data were produced by immunoSEQ multiplex PCR, yet TCRdb's version contains in-frame clones alone and is incomplete. Here the sample spans about 220,000 clones, approximately 80% being singletons. This receptor was identified in an older woman who had recovered from COVID-19. This chain uses TRBV7-8 with TRBJ1-2, with TRBD1 matching over 7 bases. Sequencing was done on a sample of peripheral blood. The CDR3, as DNA: TGTGCCTCAGGGGGGAACTATGGCTACACCTTC. Its translation: CASGGNYGYTF.